This T cell receptor beta chain emerged from a study of yellow fever vaccine responses in identical twins. Trimming took 5 bases from V and 3 from J; bases not matched to a gene: 6. Looked up from germline, CDR1 is MDHEN and CDR2 is SYDVKM. This CDR3 is 15 amino acids long. Study-wide results and caveats: Reportedly, twins showed a vaccine T cell response that looked partly convergent and partly personalized.

Comment on this clonotype: Its target is unknown.

TCRdb analysed the RT-PCR reads with MiXCR anew, one entry per CDR3 protein. The table includes 2,500 to 3,000 distinct CDR3 sequences, about 87% detected once. The receptor was isolated from a female donor who received the yellow fever vaccine. The chain couples TRBV28 to TRBJ1-4; TRBD1 matches 7 bases. Sequenced material: T cells from blood (PBMCs), unsorted or a sorted subset (not recorded which), taken before or after yellow fever vaccination (not recorded which). The CDR3: CASSPQGGSNEKLFF. DNA of the CDR3: TGTGCCAGCAGTCCCCAGGGGGGTTCTAATGAAAAACTGTTTTTT.